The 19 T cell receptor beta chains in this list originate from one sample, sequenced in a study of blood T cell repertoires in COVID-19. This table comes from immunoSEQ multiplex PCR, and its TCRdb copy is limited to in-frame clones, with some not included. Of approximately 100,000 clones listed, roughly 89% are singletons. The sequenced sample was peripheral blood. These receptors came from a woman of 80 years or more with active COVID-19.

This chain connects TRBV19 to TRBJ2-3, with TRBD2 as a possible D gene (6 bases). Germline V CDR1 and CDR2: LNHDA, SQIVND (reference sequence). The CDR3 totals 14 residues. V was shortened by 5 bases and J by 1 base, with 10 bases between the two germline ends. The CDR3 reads CASSFLARTDTQYF. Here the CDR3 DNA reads TGTGCCAGTAGTTTCCTAGCGCGCACAGATACGCAGTATTTT. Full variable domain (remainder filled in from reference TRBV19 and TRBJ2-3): DGGITQSPKYLFRKEGQNVTLSCEQNLNHDAMYWYRQDPGQGLRLIYYSQIVNDFQKGDIAEGYSVSREKKESFPLTVTSAQKNPTAFYLCASSFLARTDTQYFGPGTRLTVL.

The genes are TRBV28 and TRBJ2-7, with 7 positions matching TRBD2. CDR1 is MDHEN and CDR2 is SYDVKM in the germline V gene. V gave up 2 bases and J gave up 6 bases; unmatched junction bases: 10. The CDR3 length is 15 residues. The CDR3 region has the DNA TGTGCCAGCAGTTTACGAGGCGGGAGAGCTTCCGAGCAGTACTTC. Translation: CASSLRGGRASEQYF.

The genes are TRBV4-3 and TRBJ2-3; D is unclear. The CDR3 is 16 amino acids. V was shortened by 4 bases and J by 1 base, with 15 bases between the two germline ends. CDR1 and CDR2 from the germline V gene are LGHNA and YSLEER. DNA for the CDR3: TGCGCCAGCAGCCTCCGAGTCACCCTTGGCACAGATACGCAGTATTTT. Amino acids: CASSLRVTLGTDTQYF.

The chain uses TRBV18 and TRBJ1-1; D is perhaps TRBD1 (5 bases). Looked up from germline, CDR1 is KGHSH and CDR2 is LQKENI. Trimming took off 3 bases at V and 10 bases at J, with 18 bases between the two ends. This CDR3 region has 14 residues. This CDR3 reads CASSPDSNQWVAFF. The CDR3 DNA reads TGTGCCAGCTCACCCGACAGCAACCAGTGGGTAGCTTTCTTT. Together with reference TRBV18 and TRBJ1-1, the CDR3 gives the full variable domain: NAGVMQNPRHLVRRRGQEARLRCSPMKGHSHVYWYRQLPEEGLKFMVYLQKENIIDESGMPKERFSAEFPKEGPSILRIQQVVRGDSAAYFCASSPDSNQWVAFFGQGTRLTVV.

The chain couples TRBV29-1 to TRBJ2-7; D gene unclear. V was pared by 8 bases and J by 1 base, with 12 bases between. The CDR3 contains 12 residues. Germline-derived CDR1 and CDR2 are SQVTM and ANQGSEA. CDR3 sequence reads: CSSLGPSYEQYF. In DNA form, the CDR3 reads TGCAGCTCTCTGGGCCCGTCCTACGAGCAGTACTTC.

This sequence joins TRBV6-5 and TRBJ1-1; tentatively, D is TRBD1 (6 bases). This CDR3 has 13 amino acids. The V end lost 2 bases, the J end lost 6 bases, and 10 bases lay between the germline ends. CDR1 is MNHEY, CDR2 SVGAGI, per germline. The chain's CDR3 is CASSYGTTAEAFF. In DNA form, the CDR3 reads TGTGCCAGCAGTTACGGGACAACTGCTGAAGCTTTCTTT.

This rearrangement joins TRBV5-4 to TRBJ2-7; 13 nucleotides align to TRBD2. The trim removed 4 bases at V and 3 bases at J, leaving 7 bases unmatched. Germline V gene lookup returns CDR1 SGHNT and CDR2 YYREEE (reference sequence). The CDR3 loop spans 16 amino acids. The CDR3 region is CASSLGGLAGSYEQYF. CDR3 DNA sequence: TGTGCCAGCAGCCTCGGGGGACTAGCGGGAAGCTACGAGCAGTACTTC.

The CDR3 DNA follows: TGCGCCAGCAGCTTCCTTACAGGGGACACTGAAGCTTTCTTT. This sequence encodes CASSFLTGDTEAFF. The V and J genes are TRBV5-1 and TRBJ1-1, with TRBD1 matching 7 bases. This CDR3 has 14 residues. Germline V CDR1 and CDR2: SGHRS, YFSETQ. V lost 2 bases, J lost 3 bases, and 4 bases stayed unmatched.

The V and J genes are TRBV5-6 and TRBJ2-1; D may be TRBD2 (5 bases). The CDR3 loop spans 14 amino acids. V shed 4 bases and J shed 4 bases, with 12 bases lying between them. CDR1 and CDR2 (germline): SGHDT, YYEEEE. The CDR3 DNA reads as TGTGCCAGCAGCCGCCTCACGGGGTACAATGAGCAGTTCTTC. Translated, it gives CASSRLTGYNEQFF.

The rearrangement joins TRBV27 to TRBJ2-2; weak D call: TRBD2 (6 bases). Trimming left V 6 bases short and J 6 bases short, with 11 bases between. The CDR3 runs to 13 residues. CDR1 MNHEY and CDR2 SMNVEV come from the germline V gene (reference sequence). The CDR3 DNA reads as TGTGCCAGCAGCTTCCGGAGGGCCGGGGAGCTGTTTTTT. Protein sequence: CASSFRRAGELFF.

CDR3 protein: CASSSRTSGNEQFF. CDR3 sequence (DNA): TGTGCCAGCAGCTCCCGGACTAGCGGCAATGAGCAGTTCTTC. This chain joins TRBV5-5 and TRBJ2-1, with 10 bases fitting TRBD2. The CDR3 has 14 residues. The J segment lost 6 bases and the V segment lost 3 bases, leaving 3 bases of the junction unmatched. The germline gives CDR1 SGHKS, CDR2 YYEKEE (reference sequence).

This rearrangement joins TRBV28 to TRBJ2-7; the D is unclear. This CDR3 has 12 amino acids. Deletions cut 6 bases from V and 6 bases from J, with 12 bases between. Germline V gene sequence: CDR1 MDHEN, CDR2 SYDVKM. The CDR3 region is CASSPVVFEQYF. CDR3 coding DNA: TGTGCCAGCAGCCCGGTGGTATTCGAGCAGTACTTC.

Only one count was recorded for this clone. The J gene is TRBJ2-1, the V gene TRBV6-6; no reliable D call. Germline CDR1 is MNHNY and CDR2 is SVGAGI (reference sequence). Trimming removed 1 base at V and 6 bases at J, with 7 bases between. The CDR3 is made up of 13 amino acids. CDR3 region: CASSYYSPNEQFF. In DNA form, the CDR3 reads TGTGCCAGCAGTTACTATAGCCCCAATGAGCAGTTCTTC.

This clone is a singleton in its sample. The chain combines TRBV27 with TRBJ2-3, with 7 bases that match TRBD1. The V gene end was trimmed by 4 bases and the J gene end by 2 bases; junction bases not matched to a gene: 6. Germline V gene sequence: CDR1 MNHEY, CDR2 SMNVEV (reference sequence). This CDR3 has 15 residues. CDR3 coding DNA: TGTGCCAGCAGTTCTCGACAGGGCAACACAGATACGCAGTATTTT. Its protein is CASSSRQGNTDTQYF.

The CDR3 DNA is TGTGCCAGCAGCTACCTCAGGGCTAATGAAAAACTGTTTTTT. Amino acids: CASSYLRANEKLFF. The J gene is TRBJ1-4, the V gene TRBV5-6; a possible D gene is TRBD1 (5 bases). CDR1 is SGHDT and CDR2 is YYEEEE in the germline V gene. Trimming cost V 3 bases and J 3 bases, with 9 bases left between them. There are 14 residues in the CDR3.

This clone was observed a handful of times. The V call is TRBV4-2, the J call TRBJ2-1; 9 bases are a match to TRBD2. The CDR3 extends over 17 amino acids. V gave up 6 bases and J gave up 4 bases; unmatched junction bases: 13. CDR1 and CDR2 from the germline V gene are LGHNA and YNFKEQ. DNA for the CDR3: TGTGCCAGCAGAGCAGGCGAGACTAGCGGAGTTTACAATGAGCAGTTCTTC. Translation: CASRAGETSGVYNEQFF.

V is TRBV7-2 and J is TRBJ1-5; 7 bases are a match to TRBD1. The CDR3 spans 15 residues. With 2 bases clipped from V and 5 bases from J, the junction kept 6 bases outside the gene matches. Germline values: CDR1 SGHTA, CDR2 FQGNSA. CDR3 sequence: CASSLQRQGYQPQHF. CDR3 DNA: TGTGCCAGCAGCTTACAAAGACAGGGATATCAGCCCCAGCATTTT.

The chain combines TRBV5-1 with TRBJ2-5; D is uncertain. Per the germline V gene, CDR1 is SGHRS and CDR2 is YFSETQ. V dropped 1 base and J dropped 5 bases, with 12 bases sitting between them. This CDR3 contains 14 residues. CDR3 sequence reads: CASSLNLARETQYF. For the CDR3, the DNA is TGCGCCAGCAGCTTGAACCTCGCGCGGGAGACCCAGTACTTC.

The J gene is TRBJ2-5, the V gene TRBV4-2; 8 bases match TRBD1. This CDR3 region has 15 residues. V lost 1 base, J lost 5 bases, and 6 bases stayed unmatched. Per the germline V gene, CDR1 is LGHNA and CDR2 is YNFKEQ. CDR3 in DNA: TGTGCCAGCAGCCAAGTTTCAGGGGGCCGGGAGACCCAGTACTTC. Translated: CASSQVSGGRETQYF.